The sequence of this T cell receptor (beta chain) was determined in a study of blood T cell repertoires in COVID-19. The overall study: Material from acute and convalescent COVID-19 was sourced from the United States, Italy and Spain. T cells, B-cell-depleted T cells, or PBMCs provided the cDNA or gDNA that served as material.

During active infection, Seattle patients enrolled and were then monitored through disease. Authors' processing steps: How many nucleated cells were present was estimated from reference gene primer amplification. Profiled with immunoSEQ multiplex PCR; TCRdb holds only in-frame clones, not every one. Clonal size and the V and J genes are those of that table, whereas D and trimming came from the DNA. The table shows under 300,000 clones, with approximately 86% occurring only once. The germline V gene encodes CDR1 MGHRA and CDR2 YSYEKL. The germline V and J ends were trimmed by 3 bases and 8 bases, with 20 bases remaining between them. The CDR3 runs 16 residues.

This rearrangement joins TRBV4-1 to TRBJ2-1; D possibly corresponds to TRBD2 (6 bases). The sequence was obtained from a woman aged 70 to 79 with COVID-19, enrolled during active disease. Sequencing used peripheral blood. The CDR3 coding sequence is TGCGCCAGCAGCCACCCACGAGCGGGTAACCCCCATGAGCAGTTCTTC. Protein sequence: CASSHPRAGNPHEQFF.